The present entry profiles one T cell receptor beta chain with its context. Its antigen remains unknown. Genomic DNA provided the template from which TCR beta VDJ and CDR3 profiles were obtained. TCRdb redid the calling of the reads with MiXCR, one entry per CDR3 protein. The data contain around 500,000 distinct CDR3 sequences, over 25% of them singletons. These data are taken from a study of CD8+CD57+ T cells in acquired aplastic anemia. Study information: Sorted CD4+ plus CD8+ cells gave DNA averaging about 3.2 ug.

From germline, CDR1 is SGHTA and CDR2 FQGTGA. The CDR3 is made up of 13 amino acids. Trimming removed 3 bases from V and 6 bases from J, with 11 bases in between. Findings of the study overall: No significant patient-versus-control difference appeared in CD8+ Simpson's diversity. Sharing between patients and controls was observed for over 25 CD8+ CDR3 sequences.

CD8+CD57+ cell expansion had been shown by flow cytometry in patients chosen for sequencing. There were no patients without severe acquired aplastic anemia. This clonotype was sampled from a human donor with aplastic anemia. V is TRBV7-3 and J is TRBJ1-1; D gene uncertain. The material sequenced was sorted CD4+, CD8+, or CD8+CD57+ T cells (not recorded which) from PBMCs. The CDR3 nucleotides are TGTGCCAGCAGCTTGGAAGGATTTGCTGAAGCTTTCTTT. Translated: CASSLEGFAEAFF. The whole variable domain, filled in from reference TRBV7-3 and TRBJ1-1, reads GAGVSQTPSNKVTEKGKYVELRCDPISGHTALYWYRQSLGQGPEFLIYFQGTGAADDSGLPNDRFFAVRPEGSVSTLKIQRTERGDSAVYLCASSLEGFAEAFFGQGTRLTVV.